The 31 T cell receptor beta chains listed next were all sequenced from one sample in a study of response to subunit inactivated influenza vaccine. From the RT-PCR reads, TCRdb called clonotypes with MiXCR, one entry per CDR3 protein. The profile covers a few hundred thousand distinct CDR3 sequences, with 21% appearing a single time and 10% to 13% taken by the ten largest. The sample here was PBMCs from blood, taken 21 months after vaccination. All receptors come from a man between 50 and 69 years old who received an inactivated influenza vaccine.

This clonotype appeared a few times. V and J are TRBV5-1 and TRBJ1-2, with D possibly matching TRBD1 (5 bases). The V end was cut by 5 bases, the J end by 4 bases, with 12 bases between. The CDR3 loop spans 13 amino acids. Looked up from germline, CDR1 is SGHRS and CDR2 is YFSETQ. CDR3 loop: CASRVTGGYGYTF. The CDR3 DNA reads TGCGCCAGCAGGGTGACCGGGGGCTATGGCTACACCTTC.

This clonotype was seen ten or more times. V is TRBV6-2 or TRBV6-3 and J is TRBJ1-5; the D gene is possibly TRBD1 (5 bases). The CDR3 length is 16 residues. The V end lost 8 bases, the J end lost 1 base, and 18 bases lay between the germline ends. The germline V gene has CDR1 MNHEY and CDR2 SVGEGT. The CDR3 is CASRPWGPLSNQPQHF. CDR3 DNA sequence: TGTGCCAGCCGCCCGTGGGGCCCTCTGAGCAATCAGCCCCAGCATTTT.

The CDR3 sequence is CASSKGTALDTQYF. CDR3 nucleotides: TGCGCCAGCAGCAAAGGGACAGCCCTTGATACGCAGTATTTT. V usage is TRBV5-1 and J usage is TRBJ2-3; TRBD1 agrees at 7 bases. Trimming cost V 4 bases and J 6 bases; bases outside gene matches: 8. The CDR3 sequence is 14 residues long. The germline V gene encodes CDR1 SGHRS and CDR2 YFSETQ.

The chain is built from TRBV6-2 or TRBV6-3 and TRBJ2-2; D perhaps matches TRBD1 (5 bases). Germline V gene data show CDR1 as MNHEY and CDR2 as SVGEGT. V lost 4 bases and J 2 bases, leaving 23 bases between the germline ends. CDR3 length: 19 residues. The CDR3 spells CASSSPRPQHTGNTGELFF. CDR3 nucleotide sequence: TGTGCCAGCAGTTCACCTCGGCCCCAACATACAGGCAACACCGGGGAGCTGTTTTTT.

V is TRBV7-9 and J is TRBJ2-1; D unresolved. The CDR3 is 13 residues long. Germline V lookup: CDR1 SEHNR, CDR2 FQNEAQ (reference sequence). V was trimmed by 1 base and J by 7 bases, leaving 8 bases between them. CDR3 protein: CASSLVFENEQFF. DNA for the CDR3: TGTGCCAGCAGCTTAGTATTTGAGAATGAGCAGTTCTTC.

This clonotype was observed a handful of times. The rearrangement joins TRBV10-3 to TRBJ2-7, with TRBD1 as a possible D gene (5 bases). The V gene's germline CDR1 is ENHRY and CDR2 SYGVKD. The CDR3 contains 12 residues. Trimming removed 2 bases at V and 4 bases at J, with 6 bases between. The DNA for the CDR3 is TGTGCCATCAGTGAGCAGGGATACGAGCAGTACTTC. As protein: CAISEQGYEQYF.

This chain connects TRBV12-3 or TRBV12-4 to TRBJ2-7; no reliable D call. The V end lost 1 base, the J end lost 3 bases, and 7 bases lay between the germline ends. This CDR3 contains 13 residues. The CDR3 here is CASSLDGYYEQYF. As DNA, the CDR3 is TGTGCCAGCAGTTTAGACGGATACTACGAGCAGTACTTC.

This clonotype was counted only a few times. The chain is built from TRBV6-2 or TRBV6-3 and TRBJ1-5; tentative D call: TRBD1 (5 bases). Trimming stripped 6 bases from V and 1 base from J, with 10 bases between. Per germline, CDR1 MNHEY and CDR2 SVGEGT. This CDR3 spans 14 amino acids. The CDR3 DNA reads as TGTGCCAGCAGCCGGGACGGGAGCAATCAGCCCCAGCATTTT. Its protein product is CASSRDGSNQPQHF.

This chain uses TRBV2 with TRBJ1-5, with D perhaps TRBD1 (5 bases). Looked up from germline, CDR1 is SNHLY and CDR2 is FYNNEI. This CDR3 has 13 amino acids. V gave up 6 bases and J gave up 7 bases, with 13 bases separating them. The CDR3 sequence: CASRGQGYQPQHF. CDR3 coding DNA: TGTGCCAGCAGGGGGCAAGGGTACCAGCCCCAGCATTTT.

The rearrangement joins TRBV19 to TRBJ1-1; the match to TRBD1 covers 7 bases. The J segment lost 6 bases and the V segment lost 5 bases, leaving 9 bases of the junction unmatched. The V gene's germline CDR1 is LNHDA and CDR2 SQIVND (reference sequence). This CDR3 is built from 14 residues. The CDR3 sequence: CASSQTGKGAEAFF. CDR3 nucleotides: TGTGCCAGTAGTCAGACAGGGAAAGGTGCTGAAGCTTTCTTT.

The chain couples TRBV5-1 to TRBJ2-5; no clear D gene. The CDR3 runs to 13 residues. Trimming removed 4 bases from V and 5 bases from J, with 12 bases in between. From germline, CDR1 is SGHRS and CDR2 YFSETQ. CDR3 amino acids: CASSPHTPETQYF. The CDR3 DNA sequence: TGCGCCAGCAGCCCCCACACCCCGGAGACCCAGTACTTC.

This clonotype showed up just a few times. This chain uses TRBV20-1 with TRBJ2-1; D perhaps matches TRBD2 (5 bases). The ends were cut back, 7 bases at V and 5 bases at J, with 15 bases in the middle. This CDR3 comprises 13 residues. Germline V CDR1 and CDR2: DFQATT, SNEGSKA (reference sequence). The CDR3, as DNA: TGCAGTGTAAGAGAGGGAAAGGACAATGAGCAGTTCTTC. Translating gives CSVREGKDNEQFF.

This clonotype showed up just a few times. The chain is built from TRBV27 and TRBJ2-3, with 7 bases matching TRBD2. Germline CDR1 is MNHEY and CDR2 is SMNVEV (reference sequence). This CDR3 has 17 amino acids. V trimming: 7 bases; J trimming: 0 bases; junction bases outside the gene matches: 13. In DNA, the CDR3 is TGTGCCAGCACCCTCCTAGCTAGCGGCTCTAGCACAGATACGCAGTATTTT. Protein sequence: CASTLLASGSSTDTQYF.

This clonotype turned up a few times. The chain employs TRBV7-9 and TRBJ1-1, with D perhaps TRBD1 (6 bases). This CDR3 region has 13 residues. V was cut by 0 bases and J by 11 bases, with 13 bases left in between. Germline CDR1 reads SEHNR; CDR2 reads FQNEAQ (reference sequence). The CDR3 loop is CASSLAQGRTAFF. The CDR3 DNA reads as TGTGCCAGCAGCTTAGCGCAGGGGCGGACGGCTTTCTTT.

This clonotype was seen more than once but under ten times. The rearrangement uses TRBV4-2 and TRBJ1-2, with D tentatively TRBD1 (5 bases). The V gene lost 1 base and the J gene lost 2 bases, with 14 bases spanning the gap. This CDR3 region has 16 residues. The V gene's germline CDR1 is LGHNA and CDR2 YNFKEQ. The chain's CDR3 is CASSQVQGLNNYGYTF. Written as DNA, the CDR3 is TGTGCCAGCAGCCAAGTCCAGGGCCTAAACAACTATGGCTACACCTTC.

This clonotype was found a few times. Here the CDR3 DNA reads TGTGCCAGCAGCTTAGCCCCTCAGGGAGTGGATGGCTACACCTTC. It yields the protein CASSLAPQGVDGYTF. This chain links TRBV7-2 with TRBJ1-2; D is perhaps TRBD1 (5 bases). Deletions cut 0 bases from V and 6 bases from J, with 14 bases between. Germline V CDR1 and CDR2: SGHTA, FQGNSA. This CDR3 spans 15 amino acids.

In its sample, this clonotype was seen a few times. V is TRBV20-1 and J is TRBJ2-3; 10 bases align to TRBD1. With V trimmed by 5 bases and J by 0 bases, 5 bases remained unmatched. CDR1 and CDR2 from the germline V gene are DFQATT and SNEGSKA (reference sequence). The length of the CDR3 is 15 residues. Written as DNA, the CDR3 is TGCAGTGCTGACGACAGGGGGCAGAGCACAGATACGCAGTATTTT. Its translation: CSADDRGQSTDTQYF.

Of note for this clonotype: A read error may produce the germline difference seen at one junction end. This chain uses TRBV7-2 with TRBJ2-7; no definite D call. CDR1 and CDR2 (germline): SGHTA, FQGNSA. The CDR3 is made up of 13 amino acids. In DNA form, the CDR3 reads TGTGCCAGCGGGCGACCAGCCCTCTACGAGCAGCACTTC. Encoded protein: CASGRPALYEQHF.

The gene calls are TRBV12-3 or TRBV12-4 and TRBJ2-3; D is tentatively TRBD1 or TRBD2 (6 bases each). V dropped 6 bases and J dropped 11 bases, with 15 bases sitting between them. This CDR3 has 12 amino acids. In DNA, the CDR3 is TGTGCCAGCAGCCCGGGGGCGGGGAGGCAGTATTTT. The encoded protein is CASSPGAGRQYF.

In this sample, this clonotype turned up a few times. The chain joins TRBV4-2 to TRBJ2-1; 8 bases fit TRBD1. This CDR3 is 15 amino acids long. V trimming: 4 bases; J trimming: 8 bases; junction bases outside the gene matches: 10. CDR1 and CDR2 from the germline V gene are LGHNA and YNFKEQ. Here the CDR3 reads CASSLMTGVFDEQFF. CDR3 in DNA: TGTGCCAGCAGCCTCATGACAGGGGTCTTCGATGAGCAGTTCTTC.

The chain links TRBV14 to TRBJ1-2; 8 bases fit TRBD1. Germline V CDR1 and CDR2: SGHDN, FVKESK. The CDR3 contains 12 residues. The J segment lost 8 bases and the V segment lost 5 bases, leaving 4 bases of the junction unmatched. CDR3 amino acids: CASSWDRTGYTF. The CDR3 DNA sequence: TGTGCCAGCAGCTGGGACAGGACCGGCTACACCTTC.

The J gene is TRBJ1-2, the V gene TRBV6-1; D may be TRBD1 (5 bases). Germline CDR1 reads MNHNS; CDR2 reads SASEGT. Trimming removed 9 bases from V and 2 bases from J, with 13 bases in between. This CDR3 is built from 13 residues. The CDR3 loop is CASIGTENYGYTF. As DNA, the CDR3 is TGTGCCAGTATCGGGACGGAGAACTATGGCTACACCTTC.

The rearrangement uses TRBV18 and TRBJ1-2; a possible D gene is TRBD1 (6 bases). Trimming stripped 0 bases from V and 8 bases from J, with 25 bases between. This CDR3 has 18 amino acids. Per the germline V gene, CDR1 is KGHSH and CDR2 is LQKENI. The CDR3: CASSPPEEVGHPLRGYTF. The CDR3 bases are TGTGCCAGCTCACCACCGGAGGAGGTGGGACATCCTTTAAGGGGCTACACCTTC.

The chain couples TRBV11-2 to TRBJ1-1; 9 bases map to TRBD1. Germline CDR1 SGHAT, CDR2 FQNNGV. CDR3 length: 15 amino acids. J lost 2 bases, V lost 5 bases, and 6 bases had no gene match. The CDR3 region is CASSTRTGVNTEAFF. The CDR3 DNA follows: TGTGCCAGCAGCACCCGGACAGGGGTAAACACTGAAGCTTTCTTT.

The CDR3, as DNA: TGTGCCACCAGGACGACGGGTTTCTATGGCTACACCTTC. Its translation is CATRTTGFYGYTF. The chain employs TRBV6-1 and TRBJ1-2; no clear D. This CDR3 region has 13 residues. Germline V gives CDR1 MNHNS, CDR2 SASEGT. V was cut by 10 bases and J by 4 bases, with 16 bases left in between.

This sequence joins TRBV9 and TRBJ1-6; the match to TRBD1 covers 11 bases. Germline CDR1 and CDR2: SGDLS and YYNGEE. V shed 4 bases, J shed 8 bases, and the junction held 8 bases outside the gene matches. This CDR3 spans 16 amino acids. As DNA, the CDR3 is TGTGCCAGCAGCCCGCCCGGACAGGGGGCGGATTCACCCCTCCACTTT. It translates to CASSPPGQGADSPLHF.

The table lists this clonotype with many counts. The chain combines TRBV5-5 with TRBJ1-4, with a possible D match to TRBD1 (5 bases). Germline lookup yields CDR1 SGHKS and CDR2 YYEKEE (reference sequence). Deletions cut 4 bases from V and 10 bases from J, with 14 bases between. CDR3 size: 13 residues. This CDR3 reads CASSRPGPGKLFF. In nucleotides, the CDR3 is TGTGCCAGCAGCAGGCCGGGGCCCGGAAAACTGTTTTTT.

The rearrangement joins TRBV3-1 to TRBJ2-1, with TRBD2 identical over 9 bases. CDR3 length: 15 amino acids. Germline V gives CDR1 LGHDT, CDR2 YNNKEL (reference sequence). Germline trimming cut 0 bases from V and 8 bases from J; bases unmatched to any gene: 5. DNA of the CDR3: TGTGCCAGCAGCCAAGATCCTAGCGGGATAGATGAGCAGTTCTTC. Its translation is CASSQDPSGIDEQFF.

Only a few counts were recorded for this clonotype. The chain has TRBV5-6 and TRBJ1-2; possible D gene TRBD1, 6 bases. CDR3 length equals 13 residues. Trimming shortened V by 2 bases and J by 8 bases, and 13 bases separated the two germline ends. The germline gives CDR1 SGHDT, CDR2 YYEEEE. This CDR3 is CASSFGGHGGYTF. For the CDR3, the DNA is TGTGCCAGCAGCTTCGGGGGGCACGGAGGCTACACCTTC.

This chain uses TRBV5-5 with TRBJ1-5, with D perhaps TRBD1 (5 bases). Germline CDR1 and CDR2: SGHKS and YYEKEE (reference sequence). Trimming took off 1 base at V and 6 bases at J, with 14 bases between the two ends. The CDR3 spans 15 residues. CDR3 in DNA: TGTGCCAGCAGCTTGTACAGGTCTAGCGCTCAGCCCCAGCATTTT. Protein product: CASSLYRSSAQPQHF.

The rearrangement links TRBV6-1 to TRBJ2-3; D could derive from TRBD1 or TRBD2 (5 bases each). Per the germline V gene, CDR1 is MNHNS and CDR2 is SASEGT. With 8 bases removed from V and 8 bases from J, the gap between germline ends came to 14 bases. The CDR3 contains 12 residues. The CDR3 DNA sequence: TGTGCCAGCGGTCGGGGCGGAGGTACGCAGTATTTT. Translating it yields CASGRGGGTQYF.